These 20 T cell receptor beta chains were all obtained from the same sample, sequenced in a study of T cell repertoires in cytomegalovirus infection. MiXCR, run by TCRdb on the reads, gives a single entry per CDR3 protein. Of fewer than 300,000 distinct CDR3 sequences detected, roughly 25% appear once; the ten largest clones hold about 14%. Sequencing was performed on PBMCs. These receptors originate from a human donor in good health (CMV status not recorded). Some clones in this sample may be carry-over from other donors' samples.

This clonotype was detected many times. The V gene is TRBV7-2, the J gene TRBJ2-3; D remains ambiguous. The CDR3 is 14 amino acids. Trimming pared 5 bases from V and 4 bases from J, leaving 13 bases between. CDR1 is SGHTA and CDR2 is FQGNSA in the germline V gene. The CDR3 loop reads CASSRFPGADTQYF. The CDR3 DNA sequence: TGTGCCAGCAGCCGATTCCCCGGCGCAGATACGCAGTATTTT.

The chain recombines TRBV6-6 with TRBJ2-3; no reliable D call. V was trimmed by 1 base and J by 4 bases, leaving 6 bases between them. The CDR3 consists of 13 residues. Looked up from germline, CDR1 is MNHNY and CDR2 is SVGAGI (reference sequence). The CDR3 nucleotides are TGTGCCAGCAGTTACTGGCAGTCAGATACGCAGTATTTT. Its protein is CASSYWQSDTQYF.

The V and J genes are TRBV6-6 and TRBJ2-7; D is possibly TRBD1 (6 bases). Germline V gene lookup returns CDR1 MNHNY and CDR2 SVGAGI (reference sequence). With 4 bases removed from V and 0 bases from J, the gap between germline ends came to 16 bases. The CDR3 sequence is 16 residues long. CDR3: CASSWTGRDTSYEQYF. DNA of the CDR3: TGTGCCAGCAGTTGGACCGGACGGGACACCTCCTACGAGCAGTACTTC.

This clonotype was observed at least ten times. The chain combines TRBV7-2 with TRBJ2-7; D call uncertain. The CDR3 contains 12 residues. V lost 5 bases and J lost 0, with 5 bases in between. Germline assignment: CDR1 SGHTA and CDR2 FQGNSA. The CDR3 DNA sequence: TGTGCCAGCAGCCCCCACTCCTACGAGCAGTACTTC. Translated: CASSPHSYEQYF.

The sample holds many counts of this clonotype. The genes are TRBV7-2 and TRBJ2-5, with 10 bases identical to TRBD1. Germline lookup yields CDR1 SGHTA and CDR2 FQGNSA. The CDR3 sequence is 15 residues long. V dropped 5 bases and J dropped 7; count of bases not matched to a gene: 10. CDR3 region: CASSRTGTGEGTQYF. The CDR3 DNA is TGTGCCAGCAGCAGAACCGGGACAGGGGAAGGGACCCAGTACTTC.

The chain employs TRBV20-1 and TRBJ2-7; TRBD1 matches 9 bases. CDR3 size: 13 residues. V lost 5 bases to trimming and J lost 3 bases; unmatched junction nucleotides: 5. Germline V gene data show CDR1 as DFQATT and CDR2 as SNEGSKA (reference sequence). CDR3 loop: CSACRDRDYEQYF. CDR3 sequence (DNA): TGCAGTGCTTGCCGGGACAGGGACTACGAGCAGTACTTC.

The table lists this clonotype with a few counts. The chain recombines TRBV6-2 or TRBV6-3 with TRBJ2-7, with D tentatively TRBD1 or TRBD2 (5 bases each). Between the trimmed V and J ends, which lost 0 bases and 3 bases, there was a span of 15 bases. The CDR3 totals 16 residues. Per germline, CDR1 MNHEY and CDR2 SVGEGT. CDR3 loop: CASSYSAGTPFYEQYF. CDR3 nucleotides: TGTGCCAGCAGTTACTCGGCAGGGACCCCTTTCTACGAGCAGTACTTC.

The chain recombines TRBV3-1 with TRBJ2-7; D gene uncertain. The germline CDR1 and CDR2 sequences are LGHDT and YNNKEL (reference sequence). The CDR3 consists of 15 residues. With 0 bases removed from V and 0 bases from J, the gap between germline ends came to 9 bases. CDR3 bases: TGTGCCAGCAGCCAAGACTCCTACATCTCCTACGAGCAGTACTTC. This encodes CASSQDSYISYEQYF.

The gene calls are TRBV27 and TRBJ1-3; 9 bases fit TRBD1. The V segment lost 2 bases and the J segment 2 bases; nucleotides outside the gene matches: 4. This CDR3 is built from 16 residues. Germline CDR1 is MNHEY and CDR2 is SMNVEV (reference sequence). CDR3 nucleotide sequence: TGTGCCAGCAGTTTAACCCGGGACAGGGCTGGAAACACCATATATTTT. It codes for CASSLTRDRAGNTIYF.

This clonotype was found a few times. The chain has TRBV19 and TRBJ2-7; 7 positions agree with TRBD2. The CDR3 has 15 residues. From germline, CDR1 is LNHDA and CDR2 SQIVND (reference sequence). Unmatched junction bases numbered 10, after V lost 6 bases and J lost 2 bases. The CDR3, as DNA: TGTGCCAGTAGCCCACGGGCTAGCGGCCCCTACGAGCAGTACTTC. It yields the protein CASSPRASGPYEQYF.

The DNA of the CDR3 is TGTGCCAGCAGCTTAGGCCAGGAAAATTCACCCCTCCACTTT. This codes for CASSLGQENSPLHF. The chain carries TRBV7-6 and TRBJ1-6, with D uncertain. Germline lookup yields CDR1 SGHVS and CDR2 FNYEAQ. The CDR3 runs to 14 residues. V lost 1 base, J lost 7 bases, and 8 bases lay in between.

This clonotype occurred a few times. The rearrangement uses TRBV20-1 and TRBJ2-3, with TRBD1 matching over 8 bases. Germline CDR1 DFQATT, CDR2 SNEGSKA (reference sequence). This CDR3 is built from 15 residues. The CDR3 nucleotides are TGCATCCCCAAGTCAGGGGGCCTTAGCACAGATACGCAGTATTTT. This gives the protein CIPKSGGLSTDTQYF.

V and J are TRBV12-3 or TRBV12-4 and TRBJ1-2, with no clear D. The CDR3 covers 15 residues. The V gene lost 5 bases and the J gene lost 6 bases, with 19 bases spanning the gap. The CDR3 DNA reads as TGTGCCAGCAGTCGGGTGGGCAGTTACTTTAATGGCTACACCTTC. Its translation is CASSRVGSYFNGYTF.

This clonotype was counted once. The genes are TRBV11-2 and TRBJ2-1; D is undetermined. This CDR3 region has 15 residues. The V gene lost 5 bases and the J gene lost 9 bases, with 20 bases spanning the gap. CDR1 is SGHAT and CDR2 is FQNNGV in the germline V gene. CDR3 amino acids: CASSPTRFGGGEQFF. CDR3 DNA sequence: TGTGCCAGCAGCCCGACTCGTTTCGGTGGCGGTGAGCAGTTCTTC.

This chain links TRBV11-2 with TRBJ2-7; D possibly corresponds to TRBD2 (6 bases). V lost 4 bases to trimming and J lost 6 bases, with 16 bases between them. The germline gives CDR1 SGHAT, CDR2 FQNNGV. This CDR3 has 14 residues. The CDR3 DNA follows: TGTGCCAGCAGCTCAACCGCCTGGAGGGGCGAGCAGTACTTC. This codes for CASSSTAWRGEQYF. Variable domain in full (rest from reference TRBV11-2 and TRBJ2-7): EAGVAQSPRYKIIEKRQSVAFWCNPISGHATLYWYQQILGQGPKLLIQFQNNGVVDDSQLPKDRFSAERLKGVDSTLKIQPAKLEDSAVYLCASSSTAWRGEQYFGPGTRLTVT.

This clonotype was counted between two and nine times. The chain employs TRBV25-1 and TRBJ1-4; D perhaps matches TRBD1 (5 bases). The V end was cut by 3 bases, the J end by 8 bases, with 10 bases between. The CDR3 consists of 13 residues. The germline CDR1 and CDR2 sequences are MGHDK and SYGVNS. The DNA of the CDR3 is TGTGCCAGCAGTGACAGGGATGGAGAAAAACTGTTTTTT. Translating it yields CASSDRDGEKLFF.

This clonotype showed up many times. The chain recombines TRBV7-2 with TRBJ2-1; D perhaps matches TRBD1 (6 bases). Germline V lookup: CDR1 SGHTA, CDR2 FQGNSA. The CDR3 runs 16 residues. Trimming pared 5 bases from V and 4 bases from J, leaving 18 bases between. The CDR3 DNA is TGTGCCAGCAGCCAAACTATCCGACAGGAGTACAATGAGCAGTTCTTC. This translates into CASSQTIRQEYNEQFF.

J is TRBJ2-1 and V is TRBV30, with D perhaps matching TRBD1 (5 bases). The CDR3 is made up of 16 amino acids. Between the trimmed V and J ends, which lost 0 bases and 1 base, there was a span of 13 bases. CDR1 and CDR2 from the germline V gene are GTSNPN and SVGIG (reference sequence). As DNA, the CDR3 is TGTGCCTGGAGTGTACCGGGCAGGGCATCCTACAATGAGCAGTTCTTC. This encodes CAWSVPGRASYNEQFF. Combining the CDR3 with reference TRBV30 and TRBJ2-1 gives the whole variable domain SQTIHQWPATLVQPVGSPLSLECTVEGTSNPNLYWYRQAAGRGLQLLFYSVGIGQISSEVPQNLSASRPQDRQFILSSKKLLLSDSGFYLCAWSVPGRASYNEQFFGPGTRLTVL.

The rearrangement links TRBV7-2 to TRBJ1-2; D is unclear. The V end was cut by 1 base, the J end by 0 bases, with 12 bases between. This CDR3 spans 16 amino acids. The germline V gene encodes CDR1 SGHTA and CDR2 FQGNSA. The CDR3 region has the DNA TGTGCCAGCAGCTTAGGGGGTGCCTCTTCTAACTATGGCTACACCTTC. It codes for CASSLGGASSNYGYTF.

The rearrangement links TRBV7-2 to TRBJ2-3; D is unresolved. Germline-derived CDR1 and CDR2 are SGHTA and FQGNSA. There are 11 residues in the CDR3. V dropped 3 bases and J dropped 11 bases, with 9 bases sitting between them. The CDR3 here is CASSFVVGQYF. CDR3 nucleotides: TGTGCCAGCAGCTTCGTCGTAGGGCAGTATTTT.